Below are 16 T cell receptor beta chains sequenced from a single sample in a study of human T cells and chemical hapten exposure. TCRdb called the RACE reads again in MiXCR, with one record for every CDR3 protein. The sample contains around 75,000 distinct CDR3 sequences, 10% to 15% of which appear only once. Time point described: patch test 1, 2 weeks after DPC sensitization. Treatment reported: therapeutic diphenylcyclopropenone sensitization with weekly scalp DPC. Sequencing was performed on whole blood, taken in connection with sensitization to the hapten diphenylcyclopropenone (DPC). These receptor sequences come from a woman aged 60 to 75 with alopecia areata. Some clones in this sample may be carry-over from other donors' samples.

This clonotype was counted only a few times. The rearrangement links TRBV2 to TRBJ1-2; perhaps TRBD1 as D (5 bases). Germline loops: CDR1 SNHLY, CDR2 FYNNEI. This CDR3 contains 13 residues. CDR3 sequence: CPAVKRQGDGYTF. CDR3 sequence (DNA): TGTCCGGCAGTGAAACGGCAGGGTGATGGCTACACCTTC.

CDR3 coding DNA: TGTGCCAGCAGCTTATCGGGAAACGGAGCTTTCTTT. Its translation: CASSLSGNGAFF. The rearrangement uses TRBV5-6 and TRBJ1-1; D not resolved. The CDR3 sequence is 12 residues long. Germline V CDR1 and CDR2: SGHDT, YYEEEE. V lost 2 bases and J 10 bases, leaving 12 bases between the germline ends. Filled out from reference TRBV5-6 and TRBJ1-1, the complete variable domain reads DAGVTQSPTHLIKTRGQQVTLRCSPKSGHDTVSWYQQALGQGPQFIFQYYEEEERQRGNFPDRFSGHQFPNYSSELNVNALLLGDSALYLCASSLSGNGAFFGQGTRLTVV.

The sample holds many counts of this clonotype. This chain uses TRBV20-1 with TRBJ1-1; D call uncertain. Germline CDR1 reads DFQATT; CDR2 reads SNEGSKA (reference sequence). V was trimmed by 3 bases and J by 10 bases, leaving 15 bases between them. This CDR3 comprises 12 residues. The CDR3 loop is CSASGLARAAFF. In nucleotides, the CDR3 is TGCAGTGCTAGTGGCCTGGCCCGGGCAGCTTTCTTT.

This clonotype was observed a few times. This rearrangement joins TRBV7-9 to TRBJ2-1, with a possible D match to TRBD1 (6 bases). Trimming removed 10 bases at V and 2 bases at J, with 15 bases between. CDR1 and CDR2 (germline): SEHNR, FQNEAQ (reference sequence). The CDR3 covers 14 residues. CDR3 residues: CATAGRGTYNEQFF. For the CDR3, the DNA is TGTGCCACCGCGGGCAGGGGAACCTACAATGAGCAGTTCTTC. The full variable domain, in which reference TRBV7-9 and TRBJ2-1 provide the parts outside the CDR3, is DTGVSQNPRHKITKRGQNVTFRCDPISEHNRLYWYRQTLGQGPEFLTYFQNEAQLEKSRLLSDRFSAERPKGSFSTLEIQRTEQGDSAMYLCATAGRGTYNEQFFGPGTRLTVL.

This clonotype has only a few counts. In DNA, the CDR3 is TGCAGTGGGGAAAAGGGGACAGGGAGCAACGAGCAGTACTTC. It is translated as CSGEKGTGSNEQYF. This rearrangement joins TRBV20-1 to TRBJ2-7; TRBD1 matches 9 bases. The ends lost 7 bases at V and 5 bases at J; junction bases unmatched: 12. The CDR3 loop spans 14 amino acids. The germline CDR1 and CDR2 sequences are DFQATT and SNEGSKA (reference sequence).

This clonotype was detected ten times or more. This rearrangement joins TRBV10-3 to TRBJ2-5; D possibly corresponds to TRBD2 (6 bases). Germline lookup yields CDR1 ENHRY and CDR2 SYGVKD. The CDR3 has 14 residues. V was cut by 1 base and J by 4 bases, with 10 bases left in between. CDR3 in amino acids: CAISELRGGETQYF. The CDR3 DNA sequence: TGTGCCATCAGTGAGTTAAGGGGAGGAGAGACCCAGTACTTC.

This clonotype was observed many times. The chain is built from TRBV25-1 and TRBJ1-1, with D unresolved. This CDR3 region has 14 residues. V was cut by 0 bases and J by 1 base, with 6 bases left in between. The germline gives CDR1 MGHDK, CDR2 SYGVNS. This chain's CDR3 is CASSEYAGNTEAFF. CDR3 coding DNA: TGTGCCAGCAGTGAATACGCGGGGAACACTGAAGCTTTCTTT.

In this sample, this clonotype turned up many times. CDR3 in amino acids: CAISDRDTQYF. In DNA, the CDR3 is TGTGCCATCAGTGACAGGGATACGCAGTATTTT. The gene calls are TRBV10-3 and TRBJ2-3; D remains unclear. The CDR3 is made up of 11 amino acids. CDR1 and CDR2 from the germline V gene are ENHRY and SYGVKD. V was trimmed by 3 bases and J by 6 bases, leaving 4 bases between them.

This clonotype appeared many times. The chain recombines TRBV7-9 with TRBJ2-7, with D perhaps matching TRBD1 (5 bases). Trimming removed 3 bases at V and 3 bases at J, with 15 bases between. CDR3 length equals 15 residues. Germline CDR1 and CDR2: SEHNR and FQNEAQ (reference sequence). CDR3 coding DNA: TGTGCCAGCAGCTTTCGAAAGGCAGGGAACTACGAGCAGTACTTC. This encodes CASSFRKAGNYEQYF.

This chain uses TRBV2 with TRBJ1-2, with D unclear. V was trimmed by 9 bases and J by 4 bases, leaving 21 bases between them. Germline loops: CDR1 SNHLY, CDR2 FYNNEI. The length of the CDR3 is 15 residues. Written as DNA, the CDR3 is TGTGCCAGTACTCTGGAAGGTTCGGAGAGCTATGGCTACACCTTC. Amino acids: CASTLEGSESYGYTF.

This clonotype was counted ten times or more. The CDR3: CASSTRDANSNQPQHF. The CDR3 DNA reads TGTGCCAGCTCAACCAGGGATGCAAATAGCAATCAGCCCCAGCATTTT. The chain links TRBV18 to TRBJ1-5; TRBD1 is a possible D gene (5 bases). CDR1 is KGHSH and CDR2 is LQKENI in the germline V gene. This CDR3 comprises 16 residues. V dropped 5 bases and J dropped 0 bases, with 14 bases sitting between them.

This clonotype was seen at least ten times. The V and J genes are TRBV19 and TRBJ2-1; 10 bases fit TRBD2. This CDR3 region has 16 residues. The V and J ends lost 1 base and 8 bases, in that order; junction bases with no gene match: 8. Looked up from germline, CDR1 is LNHDA and CDR2 is SQIVND (reference sequence). CDR3 in amino acids: CASSIAAGGPVYEQFF. For the CDR3, the DNA is TGTGCCAGTAGTATAGCAGCGGGGGGGCCGGTCTATGAGCAGTTCTTC.

The CDR3 sequence is CASSTGQGAEEQYF. CDR3 coding DNA: TGCGCCAGCAGCACAGGACAGGGGGCGGAAGAGCAGTACTTC. V usage is TRBV5-1 and J usage is TRBJ2-7; 11 bases fit TRBD1. Trimming took 4 bases from V and 7 from J; bases not matched to a gene: 7. CDR1 SGHRS and CDR2 YFSETQ come from the germline V gene. The CDR3 is made up of 14 amino acids.

V and J are TRBV5-1 and TRBJ2-3; TRBD2 matches at 8 bases. The CDR3 consists of 16 residues. Germline trimming cut 0 bases from V and 2 bases from J; bases unmatched to any gene: 5. Germline CDR1 SGHRS, CDR2 YFSETQ. Written as DNA, the CDR3 is TGCGCCAGCAGCTTGGTTTTGCGGGGGGCCACAGATACGCAGTATTTT. Residues: CASSLVLRGATDTQYF.

In this sample, this clonotype turned up many times. The chain combines TRBV7-9 with TRBJ2-2; 7 bases fit TRBD2. The CDR3 has 15 residues. J was trimmed by 0 bases and V by 3 bases; bases with no gene match: 1. From germline, CDR1 is SEHNR and CDR2 FQNEAQ (reference sequence). The CDR3: CASSLAGANTGELFF. The DNA of the CDR3 is TGTGCCAGCAGCTTGGCGGGGGCGAACACCGGGGAGCTGTTTTTT.

This clonotype has at least ten counts. The chain carries TRBV7-3 and TRBJ2-1; D might be TRBD2 (5 bases). Looked up from germline, CDR1 is SGHTA and CDR2 is FQGTGA. Trimming pared 1 base from V and 4 bases from J, leaving 17 bases between. This CDR3 comprises 17 residues. The CDR3 nucleotides are TGTGCCAGCAGCTTAAGGGAGACTCCCCTGAATTACAATGAGCAGTTCTTC. Protein: CASSLRETPLNYNEQFF.